This record concerns one T cell receptor (beta chain) sequence. Its antigen is not known. These data come from a study of T cell responses to AZD1222 COVID-19 vaccine. Whole-study results and caveats: Spike-specific TCR breadth rose after two AZD1222 doses, and depth rose as well. Vaccine-associated CD4 TCRs ranged over spike, dominating at 160-218 and 743-854. Unmutated regions of variants are reportedly targeted by nearly half of spike-specific TCRs. At study baseline, merely five or six AZD1222 recipients were seropositive.

The repertoire was sequenced with immunoSEQ multiplex PCR; TCRdb's copy has only in-frame clones and lacks some. The table lists 54,000 or so clones, roughly 90% of them singletons. Germline trimming cut 4 bases from V and 4 bases from J; bases unmatched to any gene: 3. The CDR3 spans 13 residues. The germline V gene encodes CDR1 SGHRS and CDR2 YFSETQ. This material consisted of peripheral blood, taken on day 0 of AZD1222 vaccination. The TCR was taken from an adult in good health. J is TRBJ2-3 and V is TRBV5-1, with 7 bases that match TRBD1. The CDR3 bases are TGCGCCAGCAGCAGAACAGGGGCAGATACGCAGTATTTT. Its protein product is CASSRTGADTQYF.